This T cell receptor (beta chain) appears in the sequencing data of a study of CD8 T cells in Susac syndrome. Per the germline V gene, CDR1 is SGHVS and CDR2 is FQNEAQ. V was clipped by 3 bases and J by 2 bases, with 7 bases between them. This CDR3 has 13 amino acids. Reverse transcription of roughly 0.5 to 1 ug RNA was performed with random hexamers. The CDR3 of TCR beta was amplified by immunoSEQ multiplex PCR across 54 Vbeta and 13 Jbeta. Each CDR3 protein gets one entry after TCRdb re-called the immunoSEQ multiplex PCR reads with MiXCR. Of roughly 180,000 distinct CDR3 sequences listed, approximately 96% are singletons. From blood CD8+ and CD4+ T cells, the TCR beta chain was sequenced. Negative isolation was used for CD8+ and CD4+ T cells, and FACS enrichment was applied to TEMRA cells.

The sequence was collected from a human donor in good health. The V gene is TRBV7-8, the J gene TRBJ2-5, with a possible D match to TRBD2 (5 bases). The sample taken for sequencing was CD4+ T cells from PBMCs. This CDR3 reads CASSLERQETQYF. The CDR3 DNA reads TGTGCCAGCAGCTTGGAGCGGCAAGAGACCCAGTACTTC.